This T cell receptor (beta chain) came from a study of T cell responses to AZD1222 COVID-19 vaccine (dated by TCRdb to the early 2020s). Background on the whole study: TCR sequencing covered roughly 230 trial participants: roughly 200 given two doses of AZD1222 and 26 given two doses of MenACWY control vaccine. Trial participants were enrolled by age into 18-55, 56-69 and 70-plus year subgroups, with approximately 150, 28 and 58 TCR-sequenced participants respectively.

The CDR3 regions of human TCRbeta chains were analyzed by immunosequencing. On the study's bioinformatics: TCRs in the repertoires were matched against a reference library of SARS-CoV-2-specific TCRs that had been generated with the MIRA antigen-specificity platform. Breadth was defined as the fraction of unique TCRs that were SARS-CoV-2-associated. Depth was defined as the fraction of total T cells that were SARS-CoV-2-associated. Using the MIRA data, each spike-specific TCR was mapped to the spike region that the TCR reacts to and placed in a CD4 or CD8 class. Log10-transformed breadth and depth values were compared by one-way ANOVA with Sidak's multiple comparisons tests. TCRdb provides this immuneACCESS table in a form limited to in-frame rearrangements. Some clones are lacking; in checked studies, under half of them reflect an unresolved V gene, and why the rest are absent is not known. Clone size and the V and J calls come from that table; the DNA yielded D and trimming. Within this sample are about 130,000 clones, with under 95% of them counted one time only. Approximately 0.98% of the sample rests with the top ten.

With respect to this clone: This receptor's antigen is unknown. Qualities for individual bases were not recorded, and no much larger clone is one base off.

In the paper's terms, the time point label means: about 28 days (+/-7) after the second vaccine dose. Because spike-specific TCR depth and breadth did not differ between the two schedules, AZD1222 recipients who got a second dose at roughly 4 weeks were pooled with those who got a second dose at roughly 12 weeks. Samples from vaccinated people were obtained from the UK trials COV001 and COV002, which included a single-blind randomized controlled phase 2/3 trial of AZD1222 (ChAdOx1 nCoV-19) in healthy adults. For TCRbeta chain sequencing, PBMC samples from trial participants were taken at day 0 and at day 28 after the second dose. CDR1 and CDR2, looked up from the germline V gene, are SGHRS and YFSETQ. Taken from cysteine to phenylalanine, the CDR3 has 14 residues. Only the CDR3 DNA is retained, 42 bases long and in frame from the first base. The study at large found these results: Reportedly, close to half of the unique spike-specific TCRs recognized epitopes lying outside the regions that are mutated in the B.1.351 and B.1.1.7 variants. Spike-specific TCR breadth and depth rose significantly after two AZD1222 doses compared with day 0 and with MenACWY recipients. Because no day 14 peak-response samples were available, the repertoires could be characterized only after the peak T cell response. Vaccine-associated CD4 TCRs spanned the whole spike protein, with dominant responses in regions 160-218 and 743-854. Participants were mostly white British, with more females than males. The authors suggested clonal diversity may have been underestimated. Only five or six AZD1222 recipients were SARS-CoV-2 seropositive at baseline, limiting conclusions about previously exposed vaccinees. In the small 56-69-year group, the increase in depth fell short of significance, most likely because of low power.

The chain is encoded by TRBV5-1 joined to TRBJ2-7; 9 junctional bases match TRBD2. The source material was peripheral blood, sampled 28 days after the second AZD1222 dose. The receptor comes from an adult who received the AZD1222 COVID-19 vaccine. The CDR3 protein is CATKVAGVIDEQYF. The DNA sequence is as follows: TGCGCTACGAAGGTAGCGGGAGTAATCGACGAGCAGTACTTC.